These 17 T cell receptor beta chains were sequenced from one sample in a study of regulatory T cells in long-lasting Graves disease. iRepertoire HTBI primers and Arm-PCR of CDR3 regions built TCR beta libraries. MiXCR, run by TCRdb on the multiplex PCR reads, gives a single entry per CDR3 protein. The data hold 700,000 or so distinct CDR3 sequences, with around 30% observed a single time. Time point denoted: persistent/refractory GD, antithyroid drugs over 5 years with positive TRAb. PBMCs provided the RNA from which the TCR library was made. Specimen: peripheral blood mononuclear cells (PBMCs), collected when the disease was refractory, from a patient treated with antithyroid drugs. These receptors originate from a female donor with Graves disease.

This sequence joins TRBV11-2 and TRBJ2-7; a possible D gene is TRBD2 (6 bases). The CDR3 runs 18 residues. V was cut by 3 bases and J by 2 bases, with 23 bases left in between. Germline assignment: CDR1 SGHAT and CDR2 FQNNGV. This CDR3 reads CASSLQATGTQKTYEQYF. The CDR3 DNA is TGTGCCAGCAGCTTGCAAGCTACCGGGACTCAAAAAACCTACGAGCAGTACTTC. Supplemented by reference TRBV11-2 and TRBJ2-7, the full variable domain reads EAGVAQSPRYKIIEKRQSVAFWCNPISGHATLYWYQQILGQGPKLLIQFQNNGVVDDSQLPKDRFSAERLKGVDSTLKIQPAKLEDSAVYLCASSLQATGTQKTYEQYFGPGTRLTVT.

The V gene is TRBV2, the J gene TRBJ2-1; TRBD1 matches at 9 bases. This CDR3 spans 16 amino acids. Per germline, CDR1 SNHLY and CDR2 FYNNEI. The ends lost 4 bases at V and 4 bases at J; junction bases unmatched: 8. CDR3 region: CASSAPTGGVYNEQFF. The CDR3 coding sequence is TGTGCCAGCAGTGCTCCCACAGGGGGCGTTTACAATGAGCAGTTCTTC.

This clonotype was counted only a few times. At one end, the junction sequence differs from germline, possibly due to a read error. The chain's CDR3 is CGAGVADYGYTF. DNA of the CDR3: TGCGGTGCAGGAGTGGCGGACTATGGCTACACCTTC. This chain links TRBV20-1 with TRBJ1-2; no firm D call. This CDR3 is 12 amino acids long. Germline CDR1 and CDR2: DFQATT and SNEGSKA (reference sequence).

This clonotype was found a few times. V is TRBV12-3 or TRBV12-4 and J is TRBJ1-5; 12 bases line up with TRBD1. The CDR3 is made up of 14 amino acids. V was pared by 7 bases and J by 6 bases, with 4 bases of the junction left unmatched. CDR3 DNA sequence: TGTGCCAGCACCGGGACAGGGGGCCTTCAGCCCCAGCATTTT. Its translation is CASTGTGGLQPQHF.

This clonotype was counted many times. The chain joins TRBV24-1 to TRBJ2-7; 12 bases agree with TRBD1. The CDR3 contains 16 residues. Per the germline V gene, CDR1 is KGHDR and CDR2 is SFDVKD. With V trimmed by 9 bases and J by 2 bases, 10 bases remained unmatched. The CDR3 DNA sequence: TGTGCCACCTCGGGACAGGGGGCGCGAAGACCCTACGAGCAGTACTTC. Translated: CATSGQGARRPYEQYF.

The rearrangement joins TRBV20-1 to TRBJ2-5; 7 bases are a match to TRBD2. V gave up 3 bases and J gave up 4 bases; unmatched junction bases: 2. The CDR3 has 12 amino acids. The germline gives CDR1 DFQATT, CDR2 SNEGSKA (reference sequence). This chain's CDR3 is CSARRERETQYF. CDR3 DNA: TGCAGTGCTAGGCGGGAGCGAGAGACCCAGTACTTC.

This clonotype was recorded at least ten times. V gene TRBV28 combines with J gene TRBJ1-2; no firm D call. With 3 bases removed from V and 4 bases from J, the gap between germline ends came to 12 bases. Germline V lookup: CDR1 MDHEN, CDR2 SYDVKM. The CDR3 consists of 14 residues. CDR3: CASSLRVYGYGYTF. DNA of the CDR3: TGTGCCAGCAGTTTGAGGGTTTATGGCTATGGCTACACCTTC.

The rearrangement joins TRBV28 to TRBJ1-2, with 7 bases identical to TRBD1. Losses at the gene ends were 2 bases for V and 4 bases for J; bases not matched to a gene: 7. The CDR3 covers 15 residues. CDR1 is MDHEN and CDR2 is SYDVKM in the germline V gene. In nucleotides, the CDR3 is TGTGCCAGCAGTTTAAATCCGACAGGGACCTATGGCTACACCTTC. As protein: CASSLNPTGTYGYTF.

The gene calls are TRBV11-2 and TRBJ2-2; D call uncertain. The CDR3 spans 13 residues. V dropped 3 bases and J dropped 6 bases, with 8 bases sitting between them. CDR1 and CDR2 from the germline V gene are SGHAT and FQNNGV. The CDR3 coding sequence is TGTGCCAGCAGCTTCATAGTGGCCGGGGAGCTGTTTTTT. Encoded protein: CASSFIVAGELFF.

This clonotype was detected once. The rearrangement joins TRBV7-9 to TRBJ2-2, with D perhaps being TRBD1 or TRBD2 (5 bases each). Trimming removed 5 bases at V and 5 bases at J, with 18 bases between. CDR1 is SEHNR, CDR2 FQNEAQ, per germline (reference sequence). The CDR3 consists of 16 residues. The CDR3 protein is CASSRSGGDDTGELFF. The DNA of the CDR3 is TGTGCCAGCAGCCGGAGTGGGGGAGACGATACCGGGGAGCTGTTTTTT.

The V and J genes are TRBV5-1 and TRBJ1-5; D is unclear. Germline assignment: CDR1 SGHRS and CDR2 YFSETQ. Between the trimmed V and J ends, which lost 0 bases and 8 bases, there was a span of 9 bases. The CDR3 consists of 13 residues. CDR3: CASSLGSTEPQHF. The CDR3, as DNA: TGCGCCAGCAGCTTGGGGTCCACGGAGCCCCAGCATTTT.

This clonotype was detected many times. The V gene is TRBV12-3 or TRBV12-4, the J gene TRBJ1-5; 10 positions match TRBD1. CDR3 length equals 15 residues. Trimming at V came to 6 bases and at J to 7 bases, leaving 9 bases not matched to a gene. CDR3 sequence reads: CASRPTGQGLQPQHF. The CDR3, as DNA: TGTGCCAGCAGGCCCACGGGACAGGGGTTACAGCCCCAGCATTTT.

CDR3 sequence (DNA): TGTGCCAGCAGGTCAGGGGTGGGACTCTATGGCTACACCTTC. Translated, it gives CASRSGVGLYGYTF. The chain has TRBV25-1 and TRBJ1-2, with a tentative D call TRBD1 (6 bases). The CDR3 spans 14 residues. Germline values: CDR1 MGHDK, CDR2 SYGVNS. Between the trimmed V and J ends, which lost 6 bases and 4 bases, there was a span of 15 bases.

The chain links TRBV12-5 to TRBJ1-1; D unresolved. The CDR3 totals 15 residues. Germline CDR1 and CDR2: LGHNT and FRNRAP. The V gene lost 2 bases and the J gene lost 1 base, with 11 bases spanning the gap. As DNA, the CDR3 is TGTGCTAGTGGTTTGAGTGCGTTAGAGAACACTGAAGCTTTCTTT. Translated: CASGLSALENTEAFF.

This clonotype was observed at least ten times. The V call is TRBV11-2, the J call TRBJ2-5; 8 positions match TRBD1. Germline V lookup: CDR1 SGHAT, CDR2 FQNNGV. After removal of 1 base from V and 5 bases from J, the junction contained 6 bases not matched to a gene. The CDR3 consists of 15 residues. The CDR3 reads CASSLGTGILETQYF. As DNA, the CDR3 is TGTGCCAGCAGCTTAGGGACAGGGATCCTCGAGACCCAGTACTTC.

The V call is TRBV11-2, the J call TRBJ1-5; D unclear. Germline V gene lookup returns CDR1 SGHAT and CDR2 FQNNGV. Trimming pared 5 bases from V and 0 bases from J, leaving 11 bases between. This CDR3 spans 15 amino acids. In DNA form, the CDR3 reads TGTGCCAGCAGCGAAAGGCCGTATAGCAATCAGCCCCAGCATTTT. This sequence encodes CASSERPYSNQPQHF.

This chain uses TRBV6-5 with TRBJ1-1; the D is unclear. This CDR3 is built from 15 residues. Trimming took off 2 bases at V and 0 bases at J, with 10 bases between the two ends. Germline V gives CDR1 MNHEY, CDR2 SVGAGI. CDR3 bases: TGTGCCAGCAGTTACCTCTCCCGAATGAACACTGAAGCTTTCTTT. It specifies CASSYLSRMNTEAFF.